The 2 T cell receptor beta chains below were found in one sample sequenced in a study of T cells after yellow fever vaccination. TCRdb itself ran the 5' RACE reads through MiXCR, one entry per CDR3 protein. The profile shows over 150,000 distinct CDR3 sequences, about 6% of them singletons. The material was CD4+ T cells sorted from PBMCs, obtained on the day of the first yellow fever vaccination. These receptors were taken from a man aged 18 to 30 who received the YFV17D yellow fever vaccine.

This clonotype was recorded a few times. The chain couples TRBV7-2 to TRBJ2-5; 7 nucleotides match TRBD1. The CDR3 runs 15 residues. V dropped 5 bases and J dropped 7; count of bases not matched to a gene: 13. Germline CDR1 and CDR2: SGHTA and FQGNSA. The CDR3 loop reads CASSPSRTGPGTQYF. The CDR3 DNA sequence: TGTGCCAGCAGCCCGTCCCGGACAGGTCCAGGGACCCAGTACTTC.

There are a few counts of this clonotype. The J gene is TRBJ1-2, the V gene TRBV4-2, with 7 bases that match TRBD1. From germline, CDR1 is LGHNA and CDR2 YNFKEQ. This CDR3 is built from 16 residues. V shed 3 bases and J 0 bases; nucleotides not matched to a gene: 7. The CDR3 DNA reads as TGTGCCAGCAGCCAGGATAGGACAGGCCCTAACTATGGCTACACCTTC. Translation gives CASSQDRTGPNYGYTF.